This entry is about one T cell receptor beta chain. Its matching antigen is unknown. The sample comes from a study of CD8 T cells in ankylosing spondylitis. General study points: Matched synovial fluid from ankylosing spondylitis patients was reported to be enriched for disease-linked clones. Ankylosing spondylitis blood appeared to be characterized by a TCR beta motif of under ten highly homologous variants. Certain motif variants had earlier appeared in reactive arthritis synovial fluid and blood.

Quantitative molecular-barcoded 5'-RACE generated the TCR beta libraries. Each CDR3 protein is one row after TCRdb ran MiXCR on the 5' RACE reads. The sample yields around 540,000 distinct CDR3 sequences, about 12% seen once. The CDR3 extends over 15 amino acids. CDR1 MNHEY and CDR2 SVGEGT come from the germline V gene. Trimming cost V 4 bases and J 6 bases; bases outside gene matches: 10. The clonotype was recovered from a male donor with ankylosing spondylitis. The chain couples TRBV6-2 or TRBV6-3 to TRBJ1-1; 8 bases map to TRBD1. The sequenced material came from blood, either unsorted or a sorted T cell fraction (not recorded which). The CDR3 DNA reads as TGTGCCAGCAGTTCCCACCCCGGACAGGGCGCTGAAGCTTTCTTT. Translated: CASSSHPGQGAEAFF.